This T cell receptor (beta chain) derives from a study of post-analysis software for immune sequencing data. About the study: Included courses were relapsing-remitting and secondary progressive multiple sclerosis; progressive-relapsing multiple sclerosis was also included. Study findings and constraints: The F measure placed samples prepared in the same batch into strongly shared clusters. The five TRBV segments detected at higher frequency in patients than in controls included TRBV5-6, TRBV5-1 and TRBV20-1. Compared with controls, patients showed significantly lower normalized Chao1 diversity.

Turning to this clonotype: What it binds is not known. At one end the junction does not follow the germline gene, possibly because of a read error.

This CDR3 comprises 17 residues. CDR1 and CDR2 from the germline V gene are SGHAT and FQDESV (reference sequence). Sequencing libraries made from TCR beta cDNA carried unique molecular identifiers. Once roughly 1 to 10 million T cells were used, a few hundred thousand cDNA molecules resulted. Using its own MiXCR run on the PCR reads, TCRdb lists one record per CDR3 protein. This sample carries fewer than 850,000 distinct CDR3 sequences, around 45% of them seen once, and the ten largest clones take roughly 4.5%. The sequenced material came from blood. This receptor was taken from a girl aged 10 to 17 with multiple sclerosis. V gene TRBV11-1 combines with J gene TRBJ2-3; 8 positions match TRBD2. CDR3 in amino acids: CASSSPREGLVIDTQYF. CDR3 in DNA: TGCGCCAGCAGCTCCCCCCGCGAGGGACTAGTTATAGATACGCAGTATTTT.